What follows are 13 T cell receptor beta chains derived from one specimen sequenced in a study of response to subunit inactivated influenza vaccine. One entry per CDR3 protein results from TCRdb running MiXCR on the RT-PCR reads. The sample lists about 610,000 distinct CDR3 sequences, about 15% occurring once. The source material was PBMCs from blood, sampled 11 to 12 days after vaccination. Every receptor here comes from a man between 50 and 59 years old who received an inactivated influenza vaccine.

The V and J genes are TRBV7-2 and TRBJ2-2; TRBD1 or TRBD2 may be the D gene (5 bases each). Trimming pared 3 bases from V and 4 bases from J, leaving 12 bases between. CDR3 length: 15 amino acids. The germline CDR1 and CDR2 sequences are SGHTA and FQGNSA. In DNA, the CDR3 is TGTGCCAGCAGCTTGAGGTCAGGGACCACCGGGGAGCTGTTTTTT. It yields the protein CASSLRSGTTGELFF.

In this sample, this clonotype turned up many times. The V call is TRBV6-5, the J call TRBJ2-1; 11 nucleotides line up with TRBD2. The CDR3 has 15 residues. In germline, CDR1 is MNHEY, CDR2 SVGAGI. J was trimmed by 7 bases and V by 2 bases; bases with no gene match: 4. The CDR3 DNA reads TGTGCCAGCAGTTACGGTCCTAGCGGGGGGAATGAGCAGTTCTTC. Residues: CASSYGPSGGNEQFF.

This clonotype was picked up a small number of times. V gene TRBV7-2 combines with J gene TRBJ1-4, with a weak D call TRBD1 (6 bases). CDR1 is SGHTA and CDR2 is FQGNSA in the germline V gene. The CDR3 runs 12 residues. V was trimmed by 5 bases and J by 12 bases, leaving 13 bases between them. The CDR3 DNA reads TGTGCCAGCAGCATTACAGGGAGCGAACTGTTTTTT. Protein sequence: CASSITGSELFF.

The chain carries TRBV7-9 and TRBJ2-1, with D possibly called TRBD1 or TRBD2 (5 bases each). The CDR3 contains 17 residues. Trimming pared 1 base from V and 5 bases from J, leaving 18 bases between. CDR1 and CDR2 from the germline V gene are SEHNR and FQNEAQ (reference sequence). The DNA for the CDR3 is TGTGCCAGCAGCTTAGACCGGGGCTACCCGACTCACAATGAGCAGTTCTTC. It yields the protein CASSLDRGYPTHNEQFF. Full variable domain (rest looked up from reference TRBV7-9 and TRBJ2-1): DTGVSQNPRHKITKRGQNVTFRCDPISEHNRLYWYRQTLGQGPEFLTYFQNEAQLEKSRLLSDRFSAERPKGSFSTLEIQRTEQGDSAMYLCASSLDRGYPTHNEQFFGPGTRLTVL.

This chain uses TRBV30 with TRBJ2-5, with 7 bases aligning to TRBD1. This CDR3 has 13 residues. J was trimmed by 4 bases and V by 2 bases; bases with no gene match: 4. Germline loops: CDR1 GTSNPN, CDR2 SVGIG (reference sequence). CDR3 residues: CAWSLKGAETQYF. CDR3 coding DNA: TGTGCCTGGAGTCTCAAGGGGGCAGAGACCCAGTACTTC. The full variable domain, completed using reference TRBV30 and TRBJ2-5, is SQTIHQWPATLVQPVGSPLSLECTVEGTSNPNLYWYRQAAGRGLQLLFYSVGIGQISSEVPQNLSASRPQDRQFILSSKKLLLSDSGFYLCAWSLKGAETQYFGPGTRLLVL.

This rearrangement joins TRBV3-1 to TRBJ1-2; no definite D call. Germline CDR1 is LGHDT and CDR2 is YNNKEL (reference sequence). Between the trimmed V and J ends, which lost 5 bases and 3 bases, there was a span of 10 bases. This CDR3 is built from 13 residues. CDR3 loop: CASSKGADYGYTF. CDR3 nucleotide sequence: TGTGCCAGCAGCAAAGGAGCAGACTATGGCTACACCTTC.

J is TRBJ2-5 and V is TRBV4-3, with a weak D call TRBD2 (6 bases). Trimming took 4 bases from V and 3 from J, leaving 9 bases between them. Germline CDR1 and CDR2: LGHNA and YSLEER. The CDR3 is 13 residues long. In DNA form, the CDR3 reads TGCGCCAGCAGCCGTTGGAGGGAAGAGACCCAGTACTTC. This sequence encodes CASSRWREETQYF.

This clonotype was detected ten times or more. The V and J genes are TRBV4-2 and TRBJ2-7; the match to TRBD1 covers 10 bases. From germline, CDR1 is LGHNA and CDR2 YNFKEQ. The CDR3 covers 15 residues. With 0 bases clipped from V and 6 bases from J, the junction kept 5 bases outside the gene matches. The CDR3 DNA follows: TGTGCCAGCAGCCAAGATTCGACAGGGGGCCTCGAGCAGTACTTC. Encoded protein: CASSQDSTGGLEQYF.

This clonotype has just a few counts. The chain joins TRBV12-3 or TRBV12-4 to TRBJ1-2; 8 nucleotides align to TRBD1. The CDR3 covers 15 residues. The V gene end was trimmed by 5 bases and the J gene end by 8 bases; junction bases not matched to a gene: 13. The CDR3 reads CASSVGTGSMGGYTF. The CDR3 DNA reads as TGTGCCAGCAGTGTGGGGACAGGTTCAATGGGCGGCTACACCTTC.

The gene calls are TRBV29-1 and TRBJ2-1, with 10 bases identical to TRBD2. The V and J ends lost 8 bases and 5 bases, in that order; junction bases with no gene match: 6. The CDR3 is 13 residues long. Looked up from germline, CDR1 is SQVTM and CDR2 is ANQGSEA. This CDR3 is CSLTSGIHNEQFF. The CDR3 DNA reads TGCAGCCTCACTAGCGGGATACACAATGAGCAGTTCTTC.

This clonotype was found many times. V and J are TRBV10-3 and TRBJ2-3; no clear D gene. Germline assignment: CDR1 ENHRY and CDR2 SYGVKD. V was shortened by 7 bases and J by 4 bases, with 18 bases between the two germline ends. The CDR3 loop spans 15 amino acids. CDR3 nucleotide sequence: TGTGCCATCACTCGACTGCCTGGGAATCCAGATACGCAGTATTTT. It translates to CAITRLPGNPDTQYF.

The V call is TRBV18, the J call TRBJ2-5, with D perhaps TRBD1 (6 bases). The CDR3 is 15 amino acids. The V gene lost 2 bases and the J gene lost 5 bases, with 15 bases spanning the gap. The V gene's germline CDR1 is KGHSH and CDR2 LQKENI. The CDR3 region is CASSPDVGGWETQYF. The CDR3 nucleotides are TGTGCCAGCTCACCAGATGTTGGGGGCTGGGAGACCCAGTACTTC.

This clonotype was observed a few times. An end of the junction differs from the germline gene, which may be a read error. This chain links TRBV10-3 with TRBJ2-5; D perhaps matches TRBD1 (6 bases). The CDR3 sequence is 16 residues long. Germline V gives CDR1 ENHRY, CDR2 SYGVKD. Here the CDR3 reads CAVRTRLTGPQETQYF. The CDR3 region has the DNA TGTGCCGTCAGGACCCGCCTAACAGGGCCCCAAGAGACCCAGTACTTC.